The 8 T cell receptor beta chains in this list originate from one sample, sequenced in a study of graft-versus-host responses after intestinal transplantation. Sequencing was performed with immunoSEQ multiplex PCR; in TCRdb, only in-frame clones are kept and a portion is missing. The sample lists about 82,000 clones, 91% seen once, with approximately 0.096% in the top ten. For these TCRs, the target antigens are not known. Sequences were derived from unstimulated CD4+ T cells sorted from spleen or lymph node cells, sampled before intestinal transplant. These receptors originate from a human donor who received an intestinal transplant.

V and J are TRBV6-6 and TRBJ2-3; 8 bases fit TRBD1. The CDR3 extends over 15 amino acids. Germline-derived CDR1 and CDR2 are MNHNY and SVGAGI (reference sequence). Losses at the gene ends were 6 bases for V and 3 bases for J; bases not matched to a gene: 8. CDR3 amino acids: CASSLDRAGTDTQYF. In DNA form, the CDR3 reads TGTGCCAGCAGCTTGGACAGGGCGGGTACAGATACGCAGTATTTT.

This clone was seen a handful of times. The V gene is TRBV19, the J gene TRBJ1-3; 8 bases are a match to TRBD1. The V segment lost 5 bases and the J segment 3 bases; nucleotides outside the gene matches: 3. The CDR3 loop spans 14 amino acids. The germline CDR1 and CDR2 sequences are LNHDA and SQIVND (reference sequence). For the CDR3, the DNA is TGTGCCAGTAGTTCGACAGGGGTTGGAAACACCATATATTTT. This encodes CASSSTGVGNTIYF.

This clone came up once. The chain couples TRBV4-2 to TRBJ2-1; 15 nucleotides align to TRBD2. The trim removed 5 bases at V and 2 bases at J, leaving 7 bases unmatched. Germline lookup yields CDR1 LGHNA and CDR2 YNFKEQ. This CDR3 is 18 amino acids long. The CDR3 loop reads CASSFTRTSGGAYNEQFF. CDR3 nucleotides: TGTGCCAGCAGCTTCACCCGGACTAGCGGGGGGGCCTACAATGAGCAGTTCTTC.

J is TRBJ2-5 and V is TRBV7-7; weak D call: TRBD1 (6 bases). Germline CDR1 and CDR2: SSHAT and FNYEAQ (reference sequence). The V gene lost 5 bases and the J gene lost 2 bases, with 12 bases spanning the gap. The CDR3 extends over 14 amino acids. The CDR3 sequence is CASSPRGQQETQYF. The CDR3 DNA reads TGTGCCAGCAGCCCCCGGGGACAACAAGAGACCCAGTACTTC. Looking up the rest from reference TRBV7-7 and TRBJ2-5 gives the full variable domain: GAGVSQSPRYKVTKRGQDVTLRCDPISSHATLYWYQQALGQGPEFLTYFNYEAQPDKSGLPSDRFSAERPEGSISTLTIQRTEQRDSAMYRCASSPRGQQETQYFGPGTRLLVL.

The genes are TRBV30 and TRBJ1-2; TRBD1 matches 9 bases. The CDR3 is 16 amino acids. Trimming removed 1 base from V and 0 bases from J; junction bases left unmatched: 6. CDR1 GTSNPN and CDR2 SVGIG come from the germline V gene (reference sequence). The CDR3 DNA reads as TGTGCCTGGAGTGGAGGACAGGGGACAGCTAACTATGGCTACACCTTC. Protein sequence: CAWSGGQGTANYGYTF.

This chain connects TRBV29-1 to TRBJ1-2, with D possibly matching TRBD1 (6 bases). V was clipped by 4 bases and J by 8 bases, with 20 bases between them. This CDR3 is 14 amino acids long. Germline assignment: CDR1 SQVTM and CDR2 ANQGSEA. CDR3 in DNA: TGCAGCGTTGTAATTGGGGGGGCGCCGGGAGGCTACACCTTC. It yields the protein CSVVIGGAPGGYTF.

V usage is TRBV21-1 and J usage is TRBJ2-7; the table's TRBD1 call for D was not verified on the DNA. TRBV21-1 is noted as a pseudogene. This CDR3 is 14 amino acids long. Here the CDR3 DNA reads TGTGCCAGCAGCCGAGCGGACAGGGTACAAGAGCAGTACTTC. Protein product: CASSRADRVQEQYF.

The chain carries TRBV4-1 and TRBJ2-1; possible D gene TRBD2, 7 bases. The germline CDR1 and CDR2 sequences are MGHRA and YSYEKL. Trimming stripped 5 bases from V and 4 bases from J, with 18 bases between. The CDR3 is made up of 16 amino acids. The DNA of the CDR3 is TGCGCCAGCAGCGATGGATGGGGGGGCTCGTACAATGAGCAGTTCTTC. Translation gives CASSDGWGGSYNEQFF.